This passage covers 7 T cell receptor beta chains from one sample sequenced in a study of OX40 agonist ivuxolimab in advanced cancers. Library generation was performed with the immunoSEQ multiplex PCR assay. TCRdb carries this immuneACCESS record with in-frame sequences only. Its versions omit some clonotypes, under half of them owing to an unresolved V gene in the studies checked, with the rest unexplained. The sample table lists 150,000 to 190,000 clones, around 94% of them with a count of one. About 0.31% of the sample is taken by the ten largest. Here the sequenced sample was CD4+ or CD8+ T cells sorted from blood, taken in a trial of the OX40 agonist ivuxolimab. Receptor source: an adult with an advanced solid tumor such as melanoma, head and neck, liver or kidney cancer.

The genes are TRBV7-9 and TRBJ2-7; D assignment may be TRBD1 or TRBD2 (7 bases each). In germline, CDR1 is SEHNR, CDR2 FQNEAQ (reference sequence). The V end was cut by 4 bases, the J end by 7 bases, with 17 bases between. The CDR3 has 14 residues. DNA for the CDR3: TGTGCCAGCAGCTCCCAGGGGGACGGGGGGGAGCAGTACTTC. Translating gives CASSSQGDGGEQYF.

The rearrangement joins TRBV5-4 to TRBJ1-2, with D possibly being TRBD1 (6 bases). The V end was cut by 1 base, the J end by 4 bases, with 11 bases between. Germline-derived CDR1 and CDR2 are SGHNT and YYREEE (reference sequence). This CDR3 is 14 amino acids long. The CDR3 reads CASSLRTESYGYTF. The CDR3 nucleotides read TGTGCCAGCAGCTTGAGGACAGAGAGCTATGGCTACACCTTC.

The chain links TRBV27 to TRBJ1-1; tentatively, D is TRBD1 (5 bases). The CDR3 runs to 15 residues. With 5 bases removed from V and 6 bases from J, the gap between germline ends came to 19 bases. Germline loops: CDR1 MNHEY, CDR2 SMNVEV (reference sequence). The CDR3 is CASSQRNPGQPEAFF. The CDR3 nucleotides read TGTGCCAGCAGTCAACGCAACCCGGGGCAACCTGAAGCTTTCTTT.

The CDR3 loop is CASGTRQGAGEKLFF. CDR3 nucleotide sequence: TGTGCCAGCGGAACTAGACAGGGAGCGGGTGAAAAACTGTTTTTT. The chain recombines TRBV7-6 with TRBJ1-4, with 7 nucleotides matching TRBD1. V trimming: 8 bases; J trimming: 7 bases; junction bases outside the gene matches: 13. CDR1 is SGHVS, CDR2 FNYEAQ, per germline. This CDR3 spans 15 amino acids.

This CDR3 reads CSGKGNTEAFF. In DNA form, the CDR3 reads TGCAGCGGCAAGGGGAACACTGAAGCTTTCTTT. The chain recombines TRBV20-1 with TRBJ1-1; unclear D gene. Germline lookup yields CDR1 DFQATT and CDR2 SNEGSKA (reference sequence). This CDR3 spans 11 amino acids.

This clone was seen only a few times. The V gene is TRBV7-2, the J gene TRBJ2-2; D is possibly TRBD1 or TRBD2 (5 bases each). V lost 5 bases to trimming and J lost 3 bases, with 10 bases between them. CDR1 SGHTA and CDR2 FQGNSA come from the germline V gene. This CDR3 region has 14 residues. CDR3 amino acids: CASSRGGYTGELFF. As DNA, the CDR3 is TGTGCCAGCAGCCGGGGCGGGTACACCGGGGAGCTGTTTTTT.

The chain is built from TRBV18 and TRBJ1-2; D uncertain. The CDR3 consists of 14 residues. Germline loops: CDR1 KGHSH, CDR2 LQKENI. Trimming took off 0 bases at V and 7 bases at J, with 12 bases between the two ends. As DNA, the CDR3 is TGTGCCAGCTCACCACCCCACCGCGCAAGTGGCTACACCTTC. Protein product: CASSPPHRASGYTF.